A selection of T cell receptor beta chains follows, all from one sample in a study of T cell responses to AZD1222 COVID-19 vaccine. Some clones are missing from TCRdb's copy, which holds only in-frame ones; the method was immunoSEQ multiplex PCR. The sample carries some 140,000 clones, more than 85% recorded once. Sequences were derived from peripheral blood, sampled on day 0 of AZD1222 vaccination. All receptors come from an adult in good health. CDR3s include the opening cysteine and the closing phenylalanine or tryptophan. Fields, in order: J gene, D gene, V gene, CDR3 length, clone size, CDR3 DNA, CDR3 protein. The D gene is left open where the match is weak. Not every row has a clone size; where given, it reads once, few, many or a size class.

J: TRBJ2-7
D: NA
V: TRBV5-1
length: 12
size: NA
DNA: TGCGCCAGCAGCTTCGATGGAGGCGAGCAGTACTTC
CDR3: CASSFDGGEQYF

J: TRBJ1-1
D: TRBD1
V: TRBV9
length: 17
size: few
DNA: TGTGCCAGCAGCGTAGACATAACACAGGGGGCGCGGACTGAAGCTTTCTTT
CDR3: CASSVDITQGARTEAFF

J: TRBJ1-1
D: NA
V: TRBV6-5
length: 15
size: NA
DNA: TGTGCCAGACATTCCGGATGGACGGTGAACACTGAAGCTTTCTTT
CDR3: CARHSGWTVNTEAFF

J: TRBJ1-4
D: NA
V: TRBV2
length: 17
size: NA
DNA: TGTGCCAGCAGTCTCGGGACCGGAGAATACGTAAATGAAAAACTGTTTTTT
CDR3: CASSLGTGEYVNEKLFF

J: TRBJ1-1
D: NA
V: TRBV7-9
length: 12
size: NA
DNA: TGTGCCAGCAGCTTGCAGGACACTGAAGCTTTCTTT
CDR3: CASSLQDTEAFF

J: TRBJ1-2
D: NA
V: TRBV5-1
length: 13
size: NA
DNA: TGCGCCAGCAGCTTGACGGAGACTTATGGCTACACCTTC
CDR3: CASSLTETYGYTF

J: TRBJ2-5
D: NA
V: TRBV18
length: 17
size: once
DNA: TGTGCCAGCTCACCACCGCCCTTTTCGGGGGGCGGAGAGACCCAGTACTTC
CDR3: CASSPPPFSGGGETQYF

J: TRBJ2-7
D: NA
V: TRBV14
length: 16
size: NA
DNA: TGTGCCAGCAGCCAAGATTTCGGACTGACGGCCTACGAGCAGTACTTC
CDR3: CASSQDFGLTAYEQYF

J: TRBJ2-7
D: NA
V: TRBV13
length: 13
size: NA
DNA: TGTGCCAGCAGCTTACTCCCCAGCGGCGAGCAGTACTTC
CDR3: CASSLLPSGEQYF

J: TRBJ1-4
D: TRBD1
V: TRBV19
length: 15
size: NA
DNA: TGTGCCAGTAGTACTATCTGGGACAGTAATGAAAAACTGTTTTTT
CDR3: CASSTIWDSNEKLFF

J: TRBJ1-2
D: NA
V: TRBV6-1
length: 16
size: NA
DNA: TGTGCCAGCAGTGAAGCGGCGGGCAGCATCAACTATGGCTACACCTTC
CDR3: CASSEAAGSINYGYTF

J: TRBJ2-7
D: TRBD1
V: TRBV2
length: 14
size: once
DNA: TGTGCCAGCAGTGAAGGATCAGGGGGTTACGAGCAGTACTTC
CDR3: CASSEGSGGYEQYF

J: TRBJ1-5
D: NA
V: TRBV12-5
length: 13
size: NA
DNA: TGTGCTAGTGGTTTTATGGACAGCACTTCACAGCATTTT
CDR3: CASGFMDSTSQHF

J: TRBJ2-4
D: NA
V: TRBV6-2/TRBV6-3
length: 13
size: NA
DNA: TGTGCCAGCAGCTCCGATCCAAACAACATTCAGTACTTC
CDR3: CASSSDPNNIQYF

J: TRBJ1-2
D: NA
V: TRBV10-3
length: 15
size: NA
DNA: TGTGCCATCAGTGAAGACGCAGGTTCTAACTATGGCTACACCTTC
CDR3: CAISEDAGSNYGYTF

J: TRBJ1-6
D: TRBD1
V: TRBV7-9
length: 17
size: few
DNA: TGTGCCAGCACTTTAACGACAGGGACGAACAGGAATTCACCCCTCCACTTT
CDR3: CASTLTTGTNRNSPLHF

J: TRBJ2-7
D: NA
V: TRBV15
length: 14
size: NA
DNA: TGTGCCACCAGCAGAGATGAGGCGTACTACGAGCAGTACTTC
CDR3: CATSRDEAYYEQYF